What follows are 7 T cell receptor beta chains derived from one specimen sequenced in a study of CD4 and CD8 cells across lung adenocarcinoma regions. TCRdb re-derived calls from the PCR reads in MiXCR, one entry per CDR3 protein. The repertoire holds around 25,000 distinct CDR3 sequences, with 52% as singletons. Sequencing was carried out using CD4+ T cells from the center of a lung tumor. These receptors were collected from a male donor with lung adenocarcinoma. The CD4 and CD8 labels of this study may be unreliable.

This clonotype rates as medium-sized (0.01 to 0.1%). The chain couples TRBV6-5 to TRBJ2-7; perhaps TRBD2 as D (5 bases). V shed 6 bases and J shed 3 bases, with 9 bases lying between them. The germline V gene has CDR1 MNHEY and CDR2 SVGAGI. The CDR3 is 12 amino acids. The CDR3 coding sequence is TGTGCCAGCAGCCACGGGGTCTACGAGCAGTACTTC. It yields the protein CASSHGVYEQYF.

This clonotype has at least ten counts. This may be a read error, as it is one base from a much larger clone. The rearrangement joins TRBV7-2 to TRBJ2-4; D uncertain. The length of the CDR3 is 11 residues. The V gene lost 5 bases and the J gene lost 13 bases, with 12 bases spanning the gap. Germline assignment: CDR1 SGHTA and CDR2 FQGNSA. The CDR3 nucleotides read TGTGCCAGCAGCCGGATCAATGAGCAGTACTTC. It codes for CASSRINEQYF.

This clonotype was observed a single time. At one boundary the junction diverges from the germline segment, which might be a read error. This sequence joins TRBV6-9 and TRBJ2-1, with 9 bases matching TRBD2. In germline, CDR1 is MNHGY, CDR2 SVAAGI. CDR3 length: 14 residues. The CDR3 bases are TGTGCCAGCATTTATGGCGGGAGGGCCAATGCGCAGTTCTTT. This gives the protein CASIYGGRANAQFF.

Within the sample, this clonotype is medium-sized. The CDR3 nucleotides read TGTGCCAGCAGTTTAACGACTAGCGGGCACAATGAGCAGTTCTTC. It yields the protein CASSLTTSGHNEQFF. The gene calls are TRBV12-3 or TRBV12-4 and TRBJ2-1; 10 bases are a match to TRBD2. The CDR3 runs 15 residues. Trimming took 2 bases from V and 5 from J; bases not matched to a gene: 3.

This clonotype was observed a few times. CDR3 DNA sequence: TGTGCCAGCTCACGGACTAGCTTGGGCACAGATACGCAGTATTTT. Translation: CASSRTSLGTDTQYF. V is TRBV18 and J is TRBJ2-3; 8 bases match TRBD2. This CDR3 has 15 residues. Germline loops: CDR1 KGHSH, CDR2 LQKENI. The V gene end was trimmed by 4 bases and the J gene end by 1 base; junction bases not matched to a gene: 4.

This chain joins TRBV24-1 and TRBJ2-5; maybe TRBD2 (5 bases). The CDR3 runs to 15 residues. Germline assignment: CDR1 KGHDR and CDR2 SFDVKD. Trimming took off 5 bases at V and 0 bases at J, with 12 bases between the two ends. The CDR3 region is CATSALGDNQETQYF. The CDR3 region has the DNA TGTGCCACCAGTGCATTGGGAGACAACCAAGAGACCCAGTACTTC.

This clonotype was observed many times. The chain uses TRBV12-3 or TRBV12-4 and TRBJ2-1; 9 bases are shared with TRBD1. Trimming removed 5 bases from V and 6 bases from J; junction bases left unmatched: 8. This CDR3 contains 15 residues. The CDR3 here is CASSARRDRANEQFF. In DNA, the CDR3 is TGTGCCAGCAGTGCGCGCCGGGACAGGGCCAATGAGCAGTTCTTC.